These 27 T cell receptor beta chains originate from one sample sequenced in a study of preoperative IRX-2 immunotherapy in early breast cancer. The treatment was: preoperative locoregional IRX-2 cytokine immunotherapy. This table comes from immunoSEQ multiplex PCR, and its TCRdb copy is limited to in-frame clones, with some not included. The sample lists 30,000 or so clones, 82% occurring once. Sampling was performed from a patient treated with IRX-2 immunotherapy. The source is a human donor with breast cancer.

This sequence joins TRBV7-8 and TRBJ2-5; TRBD2 matches 11 bases. Trimming cost V 5 bases and J 5 bases; bases outside gene matches: 19. Germline V gene data show CDR1 as SGHVS and CDR2 as FQNEAQ. The CDR3 totals 19 residues. CDR3 sequence: CASSQVALAGGRDGETQYF. CDR3 DNA sequence: TGTGCCAGCAGCCAAGTGGCGCTAGCGGGGGGCCGCGACGGGGAGACCCAGTACTTC.

V usage is TRBV6-4 and J usage is TRBJ1-5; D remains ambiguous. V gave up 9 bases and J gave up 5 bases, with 8 bases separating them. CDR3 length: 11 amino acids. In germline, CDR1 is MRHNA, CDR2 SNTAGT. CDR3 in amino acids: CASRSDQPQHF. CDR3 coding DNA: TGTGCCAGTCGGAGCGATCAGCCCCAGCATTTT.

The chain couples TRBV6-8 to TRBJ2-7; TRBD1 matches 7 bases. Germline-derived CDR1 and CDR2 are MNHGY and SAAAGT. The CDR3 is made up of 12 amino acids. The chain's CDR3 is CRTGTAGNEQYF. The CDR3 nucleotides are TGTCGTACCGGGACAGCCGGCAACGAGCAGTACTTC.

This clone has only one observation. This chain connects TRBV7-6 to TRBJ2-5; D remains ambiguous. Trimming stripped 1 base from V and 3 bases from J, with 12 bases between. Germline-derived CDR1 and CDR2 are SGHVS and FNYEAQ. This CDR3 is 15 amino acids long. CDR3 nucleotide sequence: TGTGCCAGCAGCTTAGGTCCCCAGGCCAAAGAGACCCAGTACTTC. The encoded protein is CASSLGPQAKETQYF.

This clone appeared a few times. This rearrangement joins TRBV6-8 to TRBJ1-1; D is undetermined. The V end was cut by 5 bases, the J end by 1 base, with 5 bases between. Per the germline V gene, CDR1 is MNHGY and CDR2 is SAAAGT. CDR3 length: 12 residues. The DNA for the CDR3 is TGTGCCAGCAGTCGGCAGAACACTGAAGCTTTCTTT. As protein: CASSRQNTEAFF.

About this clone: One junction end does not reproduce the germline sequence, and a read error may be involved. The V and J genes are TRBV11-3 and TRBJ2-6, with D unclear. CDR3 length: 15 amino acids. From germline, CDR1 is SGHNT and CDR2 YENEEA. The CDR3 loop is CASSLVPSVANVLTF. CDR3 DNA sequence: TGTGCCAGCAGCTTGGTTCCCTCTGTGGCCAACGTCCTGACTTTC.

This clone was recorded once. The V gene is TRBV18, the J gene TRBJ2-2; 8 bases agree with TRBD1. Germline-derived CDR1 and CDR2 are KGHSH and LQKENI. Unmatched junction bases numbered 1, after V lost 3 bases and J lost 4 bases. This CDR3 has 14 amino acids. The CDR3 DNA reads as TGTGCCAGCTCACCCGACAGGGGCACCGGGGAGCTGTTTTTT. It is translated as CASSPDRGTGELFF.

This clone was counted a single time. The chain links TRBV19 to TRBJ1-2; D might be TRBD1 (5 bases). CDR3 size: 13 residues. V lost 6 bases, J lost 5 bases, and 13 bases lay in between. CDR1 is LNHDA, CDR2 SQIVND, per germline (reference sequence). CDR3: CASSRGEGYGYTF. CDR3 in DNA: TGTGCCAGTAGCCGAGGAGAGGGGTATGGCTACACCTTC. Based on the CDR3 plus reference TRBV19 and TRBJ1-2, the full variable domain is DGGITQSPKYLFRKEGQNVTLSCEQNLNHDAMYWYRQDPGQGLRLIYYSQIVNDFQKGDIAEGYSVSREKKESFPLTVTSAQKNPTAFYLCASSRGEGYGYTFGSGTRLTVV.

This clone was counted a few times. This sequence joins TRBV6-8 and TRBJ2-1, with TRBD2 identical over 9 bases. The CDR3 is made up of 17 amino acids. J was trimmed by 0 bases and V by 6 bases; bases with no gene match: 9. CDR1 is MNHGY and CDR2 is SAAAGT in the germline V gene. The CDR3 loop is CASSSPLAGSSYNEQFF. The CDR3 DNA follows: TGTGCCAGCAGCTCCCCTCTAGCGGGAAGCTCCTACAATGAGCAGTTCTTC.

The CDR3 DNA sequence: TGTGCCATCAGTGAGTCTCGAGGGGAGGGCTATGGCTACACCTTC. It codes for CAISESRGEGYGYTF. This sequence joins TRBV10-3 and TRBJ1-2, with D tentatively TRBD1 (5 bases). Trimming removed 0 bases from V and 4 bases from J, with 12 bases in between. The CDR3 has 15 residues. The germline V gene encodes CDR1 ENHRY and CDR2 SYGVKD.

The J gene is TRBJ1-1, the V gene TRBV19; perhaps TRBD1 as D (6 bases). V gave up 5 bases and J gave up 1 base, with 17 bases separating them. Germline CDR1 reads LNHDA; CDR2 reads SQIVND (reference sequence). The CDR3 is made up of 16 amino acids. The CDR3 is CASSPRSADRNTEAFF. The CDR3 DNA follows: TGTGCCAGTAGTCCCCGGTCCGCGGACAGGAACACTGAAGCTTTCTTT.

This clone was picked up a small number of times. The chain combines TRBV7-4 with TRBJ2-1; D is uncertain. This CDR3 is 13 amino acids long. CDR1 is SGHVT and CDR2 is SQSDAQ in the germline V gene. V shed 2 bases and J shed 0 bases, with 2 bases lying between them. The CDR3 DNA follows: TGTGCCAGCAGCTTAAGCTCCTACAATGAGCAGTTCTTC. Its translation: CASSLSSYNEQFF.

The chain has TRBV19 and TRBJ1-2; 9 positions agree with TRBD1. V was pared by 7 bases and J by 4 bases, with 13 bases of the junction left unmatched. The V gene's germline CDR1 is LNHDA and CDR2 SQIVND (reference sequence). The CDR3 runs 16 residues. CDR3 coding DNA: TGTGCCAGTACCGACACGGGGACAGGGTTGATCTATGGCTACACCTTC. Protein sequence: CASTDTGTGLIYGYTF.

The chain uses TRBV19 and TRBJ2-7; D gene uncertain. The CDR3 runs to 13 residues. The V end lost 5 bases, the J end lost 0 bases, and 8 bases lay between the germline ends. From germline, CDR1 is LNHDA and CDR2 SQIVND (reference sequence). CDR3 amino acids: CASSLDGSYEQYF. DNA of the CDR3: TGTGCCAGTAGTCTTGACGGCTCCTACGAGCAGTACTTC.

This clone was seen only a few times. The DNA includes a base that is either unread or ambiguous, and X takes the place of its residue. The CDR3 sequence is CSGXTISGNTIYF. As DNA, the CDR3 is TGCAGCGGAAYTACCATCTCTGGAAACACCATATATTTT. The chain joins TRBV29-1 to TRBJ1-3; no reliable D call. The CDR3 runs 13 residues. Trimming took 7 bases from V and 0 from J, leaving 10 bases between them. From germline, CDR1 is SQVTM and CDR2 ANQGSEA.

The gene calls are TRBV6-8 and TRBJ1-2, with 10 bases matching TRBD1. The CDR3 sequence is 15 residues long. Germline values: CDR1 MNHGY, CDR2 SAAAGT. V gave up 6 bases and J gave up 7 bases; unmatched junction bases: 11. CDR3 sequence: CASRRQGARVSGYTF. As DNA, the CDR3 is TGTGCCAGCAGACGACAGGGGGCGCGAGTTAGTGGCTACACCTTC.

The genes are TRBV6-8 and TRBJ1-6; no firm D call. CDR3 length: 16 amino acids. The V end was cut by 10 bases, the J end by 11 bases, with 27 bases between. Germline lookup yields CDR1 MNHGY and CDR2 SAAAGT. The CDR3 DNA sequence: TGTGCCATCAGAGGAAATAACGACCGCTTTTGGGCACCCCTCCACTTT. This translates into CAIRGNNDRFWAPLHF.

The gene calls are TRBV11-3 and TRBJ1-2; D is unresolved. The CDR3 has 14 residues. Germline CDR1 is SGHNT and CDR2 is YENEEA. The V and J ends lost 1 base and 4 bases respectively, with 10 bases between them. The CDR3 DNA reads TGTGCCAGCAGCTTAGTGGCCCACACCTATGGCTACACCTTC. Translating it yields CASSLVAHTYGYTF.

The rearrangement joins TRBV7-7 to TRBJ1-2; 10 nucleotides agree with TRBD1. The CDR3 is made up of 17 amino acids. Per germline, CDR1 SSHAT and CDR2 FNYEAQ (reference sequence). With 6 bases clipped from V and 7 bases from J, the junction kept 17 bases outside the gene matches. CDR3 region: CASREWDRGCQLSGYTF. CDR3 DNA sequence: TGTGCCAGCAGAGAATGGGACAGGGGATGTCAATTAAGTGGCTACACCTTC.

The table lists this clone with a count of one. The chain employs TRBV7-1 and TRBJ2-1, with TRBD2 matching 8 bases. TRBV7-1 is given ORF status, its function remaining uncertain. Losses at the gene ends were 3 bases for V and 8 bases for J; bases not matched to a gene: 6. The CDR3 extends over 14 amino acids. The CDR3 DNA is TGTGCCAGCAGCTCGGGGACTAGTGTGGATGAGCAGTTCTTC. Amino acid sequence: CASSSGTSVDEQFF.

The V call is TRBV6-8, the J call TRBJ1-6; 8 positions agree with TRBD1. This CDR3 comprises 15 residues. The trim removed 6 bases at V and 9 bases at J, leaving 10 bases unmatched. Germline V gives CDR1 MNHGY, CDR2 SAAAGT. DNA of the CDR3: TGTGCCAGCAGCGCCAGGACAGGGCAGAGTTCACCCCTCCACTTT. It is translated as CASSARTGQSSPLHF.

The chain carries TRBV19 and TRBJ2-4; 9 bases align to TRBD2. With V trimmed by 6 bases and J by 5 bases, 2 bases remained unmatched. The CDR3 length is 13 residues. Germline CDR1 and CDR2: LNHDA and SQIVND (reference sequence). The DNA for the CDR3 is TGTGCCAGTAGCCGACTAGCGGAAAACATTCAGTACTTC. This translates into CASSRLAENIQYF.

V usage is TRBV6-8 and J usage is TRBJ1-2, with TRBD1 identical over 7 bases. CDR1 is MNHGY, CDR2 SAAAGT, per germline. V shed 5 bases and J 8 bases; nucleotides not matched to a gene: 11. The CDR3 consists of 14 residues. CDR3 sequence: CASSAPGQVGGYTF. DNA for the CDR3: TGTGCCAGCAGTGCCCCCGGACAGGTAGGAGGCTACACCTTC.

The chain is built from TRBV5-1 and TRBJ2-4; 8 bases fit TRBD1. This CDR3 region has 14 residues. CDR1 and CDR2 from the germline V gene are SGHRS and YFSETQ. The V and J ends lost 1 base and 7 bases, in that order; junction bases with no gene match: 4. CDR3 in amino acids: CASSLQGARNIQYF. In DNA form, the CDR3 reads TGCGCCAGCAGCTTGCAGGGGGCTAGGAACATTCAGTACTTC.

The chain couples TRBV7-8 to TRBJ1-2, with TRBD1 as a possible D gene (6 bases). Germline assignment: CDR1 SGHVS and CDR2 FQNEAQ. The CDR3 consists of 16 residues. Trimming removed 1 base from V and 2 bases from J, with 14 bases in between. The CDR3 sequence: CASSLVRGQGNYGYTF. The CDR3 DNA reads as TGTGCCAGCAGCTTAGTGCGGGGGCAGGGGAACTATGGCTACACCTTC. The variable domain in full, with the rest retrieved from reference TRBV7-8 and TRBJ1-2, is GAGVSQSPRYKVAKRGQDVALRCDPISGHVSLFWYQQALGQGPEFLTYFQNEAQLDKSGLPSDRFFAERPEGSVSTLKIQRTQQEDSAVYLCASSLVRGQGNYGYTFGSGTRLTVV.

The chain is built from TRBV6-8 and TRBJ2-2; tentative D call: TRBD2 (5 bases). CDR3 length: 14 amino acids. Trimming cost V 8 bases and J 3 bases, with 13 bases left between them. The V gene's germline CDR1 is MNHGY and CDR2 SAAAGT. The CDR3 DNA reads TGTGCCAGCCTAGCAGGTCCGGACACCGGGGAGCTGTTTTTT. It encodes CASLAGPDTGELFF.

The rearrangement uses TRBV14 and TRBJ1-5; TRBD1 is a possible D gene (6 bases). The V gene's germline CDR1 is SGHDN and CDR2 FVKESK. The CDR3 sequence is 15 residues long. V lost 1 base and J 2 bases, leaving 9 bases between the germline ends. This chain's CDR3 is CASSQGGLGNQPQHF. For the CDR3, the DNA is TGTGCCAGCAGCCAAGGGGGGCTAGGCAATCAGCCCCAGCATTTT.